Below are 14 T cell receptor beta chains sequenced from a single sample in a study of blood T cell repertoires in COVID-19. The table came from immunoSEQ multiplex PCR; TCRdb's copy has only in-frame clones and leaves some out. The table lists hundreds of thousands of clones, 80% to 90% of them singletons. Sequenced: PBMCs or T cells enriched from blood (not recorded which). The receptors come from a man aged 30-40 years who had recovered from COVID-19.

This chain links TRBV28 with TRBJ1-2; no reliable D call. The CDR3 extends over 11 amino acids. Trimming left V 7 bases short and J 8 bases short, with 11 bases between. The germline CDR1 and CDR2 sequences are MDHEN and SYDVKM. The CDR3 reads CASKGSGGYTF. DNA of the CDR3: TGTGCCAGCAAGGGCAGCGGAGGCTACACCTTC.

Points on this clone: The same CDR3 can be traced to other DNA sequences in this sample. V and J are TRBV28 and TRBJ1-2; no reliable D call. The CDR3 totals 12 residues. The germline gives CDR1 MDHEN, CDR2 SYDVKM. With 3 bases removed from V and 3 bases from J, the gap between germline ends came to 5 bases. The CDR3 nucleotides are TGTGCCAGCAGTTTGGGAGACTATGGCTACACCTTC. Amino acid sequence: CASSLGDYGYTF.

This clone was observed once. The chain links TRBV5-4 to TRBJ1-4; possible D gene TRBD1, 6 bases. Germline V gene sequence: CDR1 SGHNT, CDR2 YYREEE (reference sequence). The CDR3 length is 14 residues. The germline V and J ends were trimmed by 4 bases and 7 bases, with 14 bases remaining between them. CDR3 bases: TGTGCCAGCAGCGTGGACAGCGGAGGTGAAAAACTGTTTTTT. Encoded protein: CASSVDSGGEKLFF.

The chain is built from TRBV28 and TRBJ2-2; TRBD2 aligns across 7 bases. CDR1 is MDHEN, CDR2 SYDVKM, per germline. V was pared by 7 bases and J by 3 bases, with 8 bases of the junction left unmatched. The CDR3 contains 15 residues. CDR3 DNA: TGTGCCAGCACCCCTAGCGGATCGTACACCGGGGAGCTGTTTTTT. Its translation is CASTPSGSYTGELFF.

The CDR3 region is CASSYRVVTEAFF. CDR3 in DNA: TGTGCCAGCAGTTACAGGGTTGTCACTGAAGCTTTCTTT. The rearrangement joins TRBV28 to TRBJ1-1, with D maybe TRBD1 (6 bases). V shed 4 bases and J shed 4 bases, with 10 bases lying between them. The CDR3 length is 13 residues. Germline V gene data show CDR1 as MDHEN and CDR2 as SYDVKM.

This rearrangement joins TRBV20-1 to TRBJ2-2; 9 positions agree with TRBD2. There are 15 residues in the CDR3. Trimming cost V 3 bases and J 4 bases; bases outside gene matches: 6. The germline V gene has CDR1 DFQATT and CDR2 SNEGSKA (reference sequence). The CDR3 region is CSASLAGVTTGELFF. Written as DNA, the CDR3 is TGCAGTGCTAGTTTAGCGGGGGTTACCACCGGGGAGCTGTTTTTT.

The chain carries TRBV24-1 and TRBJ2-5, with 11 bases matching TRBD1. CDR1 is KGHDR, CDR2 SFDVKD, per germline. V trimming: 1 base; J trimming: 5 bases; junction bases outside the gene matches: 8. The CDR3 totals 17 residues. CDR3 sequence (DNA): TGTGCCACCAGTGATTTTAGAGGACAGGGGGCGTTTGAGACCCAGTACTTC. As protein: CATSDFRGQGAFETQYF.

V gene TRBV10-3 combines with J gene TRBJ1-1; 7 bases line up with TRBD1. Germline loops: CDR1 ENHRY, CDR2 SYGVKD. V trimming: 4 bases; J trimming: 1 base; junction bases outside the gene matches: 6. This CDR3 has 15 amino acids. In nucleotides, the CDR3 is TGTGCCATCAGTGTGTCGGACAGGACGAACACTGAAGCTTTCTTT. Translated: CAISVSDRTNTEAFF.

The genes are TRBV28 and TRBJ2-1; 7 positions match TRBD1. Germline-derived CDR1 and CDR2 are MDHEN and SYDVKM. With 1 base clipped from V and 7 bases from J, the junction kept 10 bases outside the gene matches. This CDR3 contains 16 residues. CDR3 nucleotides: TGTGCCAGCAGTTTATTCGACAGGGAGAAGTATAATGAGCAGTTCTTC. The encoded protein is CASSLFDREKYNEQFF.

This clone was picked up a small number of times. This chain joins TRBV7-9 and TRBJ2-2; D is possibly TRBD1 (6 bases). The CDR3 is 15 residues long. Trimming left V 3 bases short and J 1 base short, with 9 bases between. The germline gives CDR1 SEHNR, CDR2 FQNEAQ (reference sequence). The CDR3 sequence is CASSLGTLNTGELFF. In DNA, the CDR3 is TGTGCCAGCAGCTTGGGGACACTGAACACCGGGGAGCTGTTTTTT.

This clone was observed a single time. The CDR3 loop is CASSLFDRDTDTQYF. The DNA for the CDR3 is TGTGCCAGCAGCTTGTTTGACAGGGACACAGATACGCAGTATTTT. The V gene is TRBV5-4, the J gene TRBJ2-3; 7 bases agree with TRBD1. J lost 2 bases, V lost 1 base, and 4 bases had no gene match. The CDR3 runs 15 residues. Per germline, CDR1 SGHNT and CDR2 YYREEE (reference sequence).

The chain couples TRBV6-5 to TRBJ1-4, with a tentative D call TRBD1 (6 bases). The germline CDR1 and CDR2 sequences are MNHEY and SVGAGI. The CDR3 sequence is 14 residues long. V lost 6 bases, J lost 8 bases, and 16 bases lay in between. In DNA, the CDR3 is TGTGCCAGCAGGCAGGGACACGGCAGAGAAAAACTGTTTTTT. It is translated as CASRQGHGREKLFF.

This clone turned up a few times. CDR3 DNA: TGCGCCAGCACCGTAGCGGGAGATTGGTACAATGAGCAGTTCTTC. Translated, it gives CASTVAGDWYNEQFF. The chain employs TRBV5-1 and TRBJ2-1, with 9 positions matching TRBD2. The germline CDR1 and CDR2 sequences are SGHRS and YFSETQ. The CDR3 spans 15 residues. The trim removed 6 bases at V and 4 bases at J, leaving 8 bases unmatched.

The rearrangement joins TRBV5-1 to TRBJ2-3, with D unresolved. Trimming shortened V by 3 bases and J by 0 bases, and 5 bases separated the two germline ends. The germline V gene has CDR1 SGHRS and CDR2 YFSETQ. This CDR3 comprises 13 residues. The CDR3 spells CASSSYSTDTQYF. The DNA for the CDR3 is TGCGCCAGCAGCTCCTACAGCACAGATACGCAGTATTTT.